The rows below give T cell receptor beta chains drawn from one sample of a study of shared clonotypes between healthy human individuals. Sequencing was performed with immunoSEQ multiplex PCR; in TCRdb, only in-frame clones are kept and a portion is missing. The data contain about 2.3 million clones, approximately 93% of them seen just once; the ten biggest clones take up about 0.37%. Material for sequencing was naive CD4+ T cells from PBMCs. The receptors stem from a man younger than 30 in good health. Some clones in this sample may be carry-over from other donors' samples. The CDR3 runs from the conserved cysteine through the conserved F or W. The order of the fields is V gene, D gene, J gene, CDR3 protein. The D gene is left open where the match is weak.

v_gene: TRBV27
d_gene: -
j_gene: TRBJ2-7
CDR3aa: CASSPRRGEQYF

v_gene: TRBV10-3
d_gene: -
j_gene: TRBJ1-5
CDR3aa: CAISESSDMTNQPQHF

v_gene: TRBV5-1
d_gene: -
j_gene: TRBJ2-3
CDR3aa: CASRQGVTDTQYF

v_gene: TRBV10-3
d_gene: -
j_gene: TRBJ1-2
CDR3aa: CAISDPIRGNYGYTF

v_gene: TRBV18
d_gene: -
j_gene: TRBJ2-3
CDR3aa: CASSPPSAVAQYF

v_gene: TRBV9
d_gene: -
j_gene: TRBJ1-5
CDR3aa: CASSVEGSNQPQHF

v_gene: TRBV6-6
d_gene: TRBD1
j_gene: TRBJ2-1
CDR3aa: CASSQPRGQGLGEQFF

v_gene: TRBV21-1
d_gene: -
j_gene: TRBJ2-3
CDR3aa: CASIRKSSTDTQYF

v_gene: TRBV6-1
d_gene: -
j_gene: TRBJ2-7
CDR3aa: CASSLLTASYEQYF

v_gene: TRBV5-1
d_gene: TRBD1
j_gene: TRBJ2-3
CDR3aa: CASSLGDRGFTSTDTQYF

v_gene: TRBV2
d_gene: TRBD1
j_gene: TRBJ1-4
CDR3aa: CASTGGWDRGHEKLFF

v_gene: TRBV6-5
d_gene: -
j_gene: TRBJ2-1
CDR3aa: CASSYAGVFYYNEQFF

v_gene: TRBV7-9
d_gene: TRBD1
j_gene: TRBJ2-5
CDR3aa: CASSTWTGETQYF

v_gene: TRBV6-5
d_gene: TRBD1
j_gene: TRBJ2-3
CDR3aa: CASRRDSLSTDTQYF

v_gene: TRBV4-1
d_gene: -
j_gene: TRBJ2-2
CDR3aa: CASSQARAPGELFF

v_gene: TRBV27
d_gene: TRBD1
j_gene: TRBJ1-1
CDR3aa: CASSRTRTGDTEAFF

v_gene: TRBV4-1
d_gene: -
j_gene: TRBJ1-5
CDR3aa: CASSQDGGQGQPQHF